Sequencing of this T cell receptor (beta chain) was carried out in a study of T cells in Graves' hyperthyroidism and ophthalmopathy. At the level of the study: Peripheral blood sampling occurred at initial diagnosis, before any treatment. Study-level points and caveats: Ophthalmopathy and stable hyperthyroidism were told apart by a 13 V-J model.

The study enrolled patients aged 18 to 65 with newly diagnosed hyperthyroidism of under 2 months' duration. A patient was excluded if there was uncontrolled infection, other autoimmune disease, pregnancy or lactation. CDR1 is SNHLY and CDR2 is FYNNEI in the germline V gene. Trimming took off 2 bases at V and 6 bases at J, with 11 bases between the two ends. The CDR3 has 14 residues. A few counts support this clonotype. Its antigen is not known. There were TCR beta CDR3 regions amplified from RNA transcripts. Primed by the HTBI set, a first-round RT-PCR was run on the TCR CDR3. MiXCR, applied by TCRdb to the multiplex PCR reads, yields one record per CDR3 protein. The sample gives around 300,000 distinct CDR3 sequences, approximately 15% of which show up once; roughly 25% is in the top ten.

J is TRBJ1-5 and V is TRBV2; perhaps TRBD1 as D (5 bases). This TCR was recovered from a woman in her thirties with Graves' hyperthyroidism. The sequencing input was blood. The CDR3: CASSEFGRGQPQHF. The CDR3 coding sequence is TGTGCCAGCAGTGAATTCGGGAGGGGTCAGCCCCAGCATTTT.